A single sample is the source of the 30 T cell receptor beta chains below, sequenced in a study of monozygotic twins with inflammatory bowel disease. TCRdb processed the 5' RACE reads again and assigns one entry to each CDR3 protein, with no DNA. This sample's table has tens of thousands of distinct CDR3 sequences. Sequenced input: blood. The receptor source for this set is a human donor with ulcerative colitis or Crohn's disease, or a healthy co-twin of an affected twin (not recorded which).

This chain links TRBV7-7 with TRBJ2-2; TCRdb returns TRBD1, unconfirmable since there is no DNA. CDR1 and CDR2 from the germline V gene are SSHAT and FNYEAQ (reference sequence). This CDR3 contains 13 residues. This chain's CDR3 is CASSLSPAGELFF.

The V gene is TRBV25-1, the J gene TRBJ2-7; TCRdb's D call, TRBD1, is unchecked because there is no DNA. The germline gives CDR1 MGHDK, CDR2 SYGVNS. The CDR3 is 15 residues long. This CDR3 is CASGWGAGNSYEQYF.

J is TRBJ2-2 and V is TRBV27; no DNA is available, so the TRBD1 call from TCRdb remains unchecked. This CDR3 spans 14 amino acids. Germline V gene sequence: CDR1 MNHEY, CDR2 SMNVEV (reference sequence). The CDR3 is CASSSWTGNGELFF.

CDR3 residues: CASSQQGGAYYEQYF. V is TRBV14 and J is TRBJ2-7; TCRdb picks TRBD1, but there is no DNA to check that call. The CDR3 is made up of 15 amino acids. The V gene's germline CDR1 is SGHDN and CDR2 FVKESK. Combining the CDR3 with reference TRBV14 and TRBJ2-7 gives the whole variable domain EAGVTQFPSHSVIEKGQTVTLRCDPISGHDNLYWYRRVMGKEIKFLLHFVKESKQDESGMPNNRFLAERTGGTYSTLKVQPAELEDSGVYFCASSQQGGAYYEQYFGPGTRLTVT.

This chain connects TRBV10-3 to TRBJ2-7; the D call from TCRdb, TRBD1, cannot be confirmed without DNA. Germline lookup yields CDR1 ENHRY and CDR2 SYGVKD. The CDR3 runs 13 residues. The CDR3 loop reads CAIGQGGDYEQYF.

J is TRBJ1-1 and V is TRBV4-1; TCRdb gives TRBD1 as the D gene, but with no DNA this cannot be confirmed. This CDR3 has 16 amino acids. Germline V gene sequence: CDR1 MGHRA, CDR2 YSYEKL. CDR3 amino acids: CASSGTLAGQGSEAFF.

This CDR3 reads CSVGGLFGAETQYF. J is TRBJ2-5 and V is TRBV29-1; absent DNA, TCRdb's TRBD1 call cannot be checked. Germline CDR1 reads SQVTM; CDR2 reads ANQGSEA. This CDR3 has 14 amino acids.

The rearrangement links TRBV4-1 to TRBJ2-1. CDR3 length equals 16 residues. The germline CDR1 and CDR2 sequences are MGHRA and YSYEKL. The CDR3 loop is CASSQGVSGSYNEQFF.

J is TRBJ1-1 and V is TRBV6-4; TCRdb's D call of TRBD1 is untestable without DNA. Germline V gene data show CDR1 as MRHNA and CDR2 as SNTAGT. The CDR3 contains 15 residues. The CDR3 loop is CASSDSAQGGSEAFF.

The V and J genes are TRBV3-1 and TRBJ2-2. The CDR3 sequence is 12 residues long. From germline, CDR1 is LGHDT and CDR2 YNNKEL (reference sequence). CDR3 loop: CASSQDRGELFF.

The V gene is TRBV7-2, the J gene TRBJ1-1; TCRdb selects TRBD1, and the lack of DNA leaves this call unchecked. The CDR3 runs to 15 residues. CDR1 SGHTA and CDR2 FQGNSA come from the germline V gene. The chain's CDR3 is CASSSNPGTGWIAFF.

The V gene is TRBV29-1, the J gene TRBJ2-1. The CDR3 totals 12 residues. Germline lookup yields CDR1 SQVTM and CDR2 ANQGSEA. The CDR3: CSVDGLYNEQFF.

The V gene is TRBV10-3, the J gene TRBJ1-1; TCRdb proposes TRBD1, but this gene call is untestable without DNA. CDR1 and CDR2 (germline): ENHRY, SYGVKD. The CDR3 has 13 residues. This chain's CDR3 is CATAGVMNTEAFF.

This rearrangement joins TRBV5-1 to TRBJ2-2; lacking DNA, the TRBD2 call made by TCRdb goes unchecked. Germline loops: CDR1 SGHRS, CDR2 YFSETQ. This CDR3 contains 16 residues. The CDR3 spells CASSFGRTGNTGELFF.

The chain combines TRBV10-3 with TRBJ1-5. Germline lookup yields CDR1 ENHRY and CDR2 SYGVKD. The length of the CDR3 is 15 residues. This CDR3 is CAISEFGISNQPQHF.

The CDR3 sequence is CASSLTRQGARMNTEAFF. V and J are TRBV7-8 and TRBJ1-1; TCRdb's D call of TRBD1 is untestable without DNA. Germline V gene sequence: CDR1 SGHVS, CDR2 FQNEAQ. The CDR3 has 18 residues.

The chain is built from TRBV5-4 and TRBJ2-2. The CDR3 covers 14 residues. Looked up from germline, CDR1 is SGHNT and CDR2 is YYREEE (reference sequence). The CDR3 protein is CASSFAANTWELFF.

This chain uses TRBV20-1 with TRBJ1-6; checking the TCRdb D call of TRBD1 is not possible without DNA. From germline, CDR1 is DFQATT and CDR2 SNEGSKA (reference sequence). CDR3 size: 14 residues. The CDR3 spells CSVPDRGPDSPLHF.

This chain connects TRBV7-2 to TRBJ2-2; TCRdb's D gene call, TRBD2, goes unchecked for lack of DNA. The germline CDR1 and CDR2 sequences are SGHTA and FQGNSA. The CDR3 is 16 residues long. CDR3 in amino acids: CASSLLAGGPSGELFF.

The CDR3 spells CASSTGGGRSTDTQYF. V is TRBV5-4 and J is TRBJ2-3; TCRdb picks TRBD2, but there is no DNA to check that call. The germline V gene encodes CDR1 SGHNT and CDR2 YYREEE (reference sequence). This CDR3 contains 16 residues.

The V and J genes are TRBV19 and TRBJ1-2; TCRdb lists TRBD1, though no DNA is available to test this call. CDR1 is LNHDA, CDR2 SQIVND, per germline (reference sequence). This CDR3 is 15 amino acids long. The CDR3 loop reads CASTGQTSGNYGYTF.

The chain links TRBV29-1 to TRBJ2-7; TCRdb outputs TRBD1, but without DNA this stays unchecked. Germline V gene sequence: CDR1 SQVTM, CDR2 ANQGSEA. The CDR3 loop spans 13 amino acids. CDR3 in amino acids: CSGTIRGRYEQYF.

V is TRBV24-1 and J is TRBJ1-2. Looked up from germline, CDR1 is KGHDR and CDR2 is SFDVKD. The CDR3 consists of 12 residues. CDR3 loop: CATGDSYYGYSF.

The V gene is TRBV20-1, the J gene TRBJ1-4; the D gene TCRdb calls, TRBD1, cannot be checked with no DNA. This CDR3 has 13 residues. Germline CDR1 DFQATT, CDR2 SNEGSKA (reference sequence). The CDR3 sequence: CSAPQAGAEKLFF.

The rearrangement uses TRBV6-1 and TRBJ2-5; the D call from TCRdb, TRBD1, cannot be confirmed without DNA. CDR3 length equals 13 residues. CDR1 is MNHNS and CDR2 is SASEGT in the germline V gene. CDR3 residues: CASGVPNEETQYF.

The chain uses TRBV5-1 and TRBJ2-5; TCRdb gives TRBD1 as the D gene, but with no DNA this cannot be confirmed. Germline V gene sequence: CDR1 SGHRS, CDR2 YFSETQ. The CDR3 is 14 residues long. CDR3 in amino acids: CASSTQGPQETQYF.

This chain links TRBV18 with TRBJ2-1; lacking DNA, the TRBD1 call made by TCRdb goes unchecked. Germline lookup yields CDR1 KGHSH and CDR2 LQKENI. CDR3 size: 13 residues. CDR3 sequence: CASNSGTGNEQFF.

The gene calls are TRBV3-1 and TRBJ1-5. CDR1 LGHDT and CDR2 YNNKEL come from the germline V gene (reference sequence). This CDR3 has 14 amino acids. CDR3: CASSQDRARQPQHF.

CDR3 residues: CASEQGAREEKLFF. The chain is built from TRBV7-9 and TRBJ1-4; the D call from TCRdb, TRBD1, cannot be confirmed without DNA. Per the germline V gene, CDR1 is SEHNR and CDR2 is FQNEAQ (reference sequence). The CDR3 contains 14 residues.

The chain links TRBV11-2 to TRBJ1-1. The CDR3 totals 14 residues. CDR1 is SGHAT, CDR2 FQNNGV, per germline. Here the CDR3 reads CASSFSSSESEAFF.